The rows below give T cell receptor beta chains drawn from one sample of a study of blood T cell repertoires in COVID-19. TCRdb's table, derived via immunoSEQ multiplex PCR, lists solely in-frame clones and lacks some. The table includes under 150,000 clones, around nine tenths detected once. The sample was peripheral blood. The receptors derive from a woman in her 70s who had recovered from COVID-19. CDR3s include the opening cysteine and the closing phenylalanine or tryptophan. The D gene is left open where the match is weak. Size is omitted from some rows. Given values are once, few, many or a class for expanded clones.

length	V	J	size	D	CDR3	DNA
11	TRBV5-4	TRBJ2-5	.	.	CASRTGETQYF	TGTGCCAGCAGGACGGGGGAGACCCAGTACTTC
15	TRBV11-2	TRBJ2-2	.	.	CASSLVLPNTGELFF	TGTGCCAGCAGCTTAGTACTGCCGAACACCGGGGAGCTGTTTTTT
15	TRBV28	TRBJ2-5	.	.	CASSLGGPPQETQYF	TGTGCCAGCAGTTTGGGGGGGCCCCCCCAAGAGACCCAGTACTTC
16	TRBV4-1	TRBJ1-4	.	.	CASSLTHGGRSEKLFF	TGCGCCAGCAGCCTAACCCACGGTGGGAGGAGTGAAAAACTGTTTTTT
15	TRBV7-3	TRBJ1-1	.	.	CASSLTRARATEAFF	TGTGCCAGCAGCTTAACCCGTGCGAGAGCCACTGAAGCTTTCTTT
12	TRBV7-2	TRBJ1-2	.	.	CASSFQGRGYTF	TGTGCCAGCAGCTTCCAGGGGAGAGGCTACACCTTC
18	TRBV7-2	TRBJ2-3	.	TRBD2	CASSKTGTSGGSTDTQYF	TGTGCCAGCAGCAAAACCGGGACTAGCGGGGGTAGCACAGATACGCAGTATTTT
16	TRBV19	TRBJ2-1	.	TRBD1	CASSIFRTGGYNEQFF	TGTGCCAGTAGTATATTTAGGACAGGGGGCTACAATGAGCAGTTCTTC
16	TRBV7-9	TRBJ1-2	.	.	CASSLIVGQGFYGYTF	TGTGCCAGCAGCTTAATAGTCGGGCAGGGCTTCTATGGCTACACCTTC
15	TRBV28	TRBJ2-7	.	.	CASSLGDTPSYEQYF	TGTGCCAGCAGTTTAGGGGACACCCCTTCTTACGAGCAGTACTTC
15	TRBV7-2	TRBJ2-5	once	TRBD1	CASSFQGAGQETQYF	TGTGCCAGCAGCTTCCAGGGGGCAGGCCAAGAGACCCAGTACTTC
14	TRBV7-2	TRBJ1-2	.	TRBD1	CASSFQGANYGYTF	TGTGCCAGCAGCTTCCAGGGGGCTAACTATGGCTACACCTTC
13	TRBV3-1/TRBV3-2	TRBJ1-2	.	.	CASSQRTERGYTF	TGTGCCAGCAGCCAACGAACAGAGCGGGGCTACACCTTC
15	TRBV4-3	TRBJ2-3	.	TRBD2	CASSRLTSGTDTQYF	TGCGCCAGCAGCCGTCTGACTAGCGGCACAGATACGCAGTATTTT
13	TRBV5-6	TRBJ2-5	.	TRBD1	CASTPGQGMTQYF	TGTGCCAGCACCCCCGGACAGGGAATGACCCAGTACTTC
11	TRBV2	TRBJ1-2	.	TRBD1	CASRNRGGYTF	TGTGCCAGCAGGAACAGGGGAGGCTACACCTTC
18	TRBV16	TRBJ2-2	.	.	CASSQSSGLAQFTGELFF	TGTGCCAGCAGCCAATCGTCGGGATTGGCACAGTTCACCGGGGAGCTGTTTTTT
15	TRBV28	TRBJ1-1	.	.	CASSFPHGVDTEAFF	TGTGCCAGCAGTTTCCCTCACGGGGTGGACACTGAAGCTTTCTTT
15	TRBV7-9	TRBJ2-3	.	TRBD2	CASKLAGSRTDTQYF	TGTGCCAGCAAACTAGCGGGGTCTCGCACAGATACGCAGTATTTT
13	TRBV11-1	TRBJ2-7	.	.	CASSPGGGLEQYF	TGTGCCAGCAGCCCGGGTGGGGGCCTCGAGCAGTACTTC
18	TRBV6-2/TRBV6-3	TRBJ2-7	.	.	CASSYRLTDSLPSYEQYF	TGTGCCAGCAGTTACCGCCTTACTGACAGCCTCCCCTCCTACGAGCAGTACTTC
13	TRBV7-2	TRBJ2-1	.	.	CASSFGVGNEQFF	TGTGCCAGCAGCTTCGGGGTGGGCAATGAGCAGTTCTTC
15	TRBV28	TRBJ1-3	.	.	CASTSDSYSGNTIYF	TGTGCCAGCACCTCGGACAGTTACTCTGGAAACACCATATATTTT
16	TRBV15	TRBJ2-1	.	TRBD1	CATSRDGRDRVNEQFF	TGTGCCACCAGCAGAGATGGAAGGGACAGGGTCAATGAGCAGTTCTTC
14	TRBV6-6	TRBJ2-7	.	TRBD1	CASSYPPTGDEQYF	TGTGCCAGCAGTTATCCCCCTACAGGGGACGAGCAGTACTTC
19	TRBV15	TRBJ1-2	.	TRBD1	CATSSHRGQAKAGNYGYTF	TGTGCCACCAGCAGCCACCGCGGACAGGCCAAGGCGGGGAACTATGGCTACACCTTC